This is a list of T cell receptor beta chains from one sample in a study of human versus mouse CDR3 diversity and MHC coevolution. Profiled with immunoSEQ multiplex PCR; TCRdb holds only in-frame clones, not every one. The repertoire has more than 60,000 clones, less than 95% of them found once; the top ten carry roughly 0.15%. Sequenced: naive CD4+ T cells from blood. Every receptor here comes from a person between 30 and 69 years old in good health. Both conserved end residues are part of each CDR3. Fields, in order: V gene, clone size, D gene, J gene, CDR3 protein, CDR3 DNA. D genes are given only for firm matches. Clone size is given for some rows only: seen once, a few or many times, or a class if the clone is expanded.

v_gene: TRBV7-9
abundance: -
d_gene: TRBD1
j_gene: TRBJ1-4
CDR3aa: CASSSDRGGEKLFF
CDR3nt: TGTGCCAGCAGCTCGGACAGGGGTGGTGAAAAACTGTTTTTT

v_gene: TRBV5-1
abundance: -
d_gene: -
j_gene: TRBJ1-2
CDR3aa: CASGARLGGPSLTF
CDR3nt: TGCGCCAGTGGTGCGAGGTTGGGGGGGCCATCTCTCACCTTC

v_gene: TRBV28
abundance: -
d_gene: TRBD1
j_gene: TRBJ2-7
CDR3aa: CASCDRGYEQYF
CDR3nt: TGTGCCAGCTGTGACAGGGGTTACGAGCAGTACTTC

v_gene: TRBV10-3
abundance: few
d_gene: -
j_gene: TRBJ1-4
CDR3aa: CAISRGVATNEKLFF
CDR3nt: TGTGCCATCAGTCGGGGGGTTGCAACTAATGAAAAACTGTTTTTT

v_gene: TRBV6-1
abundance: -
d_gene: -
j_gene: TRBJ2-1
CDR3aa: CASSELSYNEQFF
CDR3nt: TGTGCCAGCAGTGAACTCTCCTACAATGAGCAGTTCTTC

v_gene: TRBV6-1
abundance: -
d_gene: TRBD1
j_gene: TRBJ1-5
CDR3aa: CASTGTGPAQPQHF
CDR3nt: TGTGCCAGCACCGGGACAGGGCCGGCTCAGCCCCAGCATTTT

v_gene: TRBV6-5
abundance: -
d_gene: TRBD1
j_gene: TRBJ1-2
CDR3aa: CASSYRQGYGYTF
CDR3nt: TGTGCCAGCAGTTACCGACAGGGCTATGGCTACACCTTC

v_gene: TRBV18
abundance: -
d_gene: -
j_gene: TRBJ2-5
CDR3aa: CASSEGQPARTQYF
CDR3nt: TGTGCCAGCTCGGAGGGACAGCCGGCGCGGACCCAGTACTTC

v_gene: TRBV6-5
abundance: -
d_gene: -
j_gene: TRBJ2-7
CDR3aa: CASSYSRVTEQYF
CDR3nt: TGTGCCAGCAGTTACTCGCGGGTAACCGAGCAGTACTTC

v_gene: TRBV7-9
abundance: -
d_gene: -
j_gene: TRBJ1-5
CDR3aa: CASSLALDNQPQHF
CDR3nt: TGTGCCAGCAGCTTAGCTTTAGACAATCAGCCCCAGCATTTT

v_gene: TRBV5-1
abundance: -
d_gene: -
j_gene: TRBJ1-1
CDR3aa: CASSRGAENTEAFF
CDR3nt: TGCGCCAGCAGCCGTGGGGCCGAGAACACTGAAGCTTTCTTT

v_gene: TRBV5-4
abundance: -
d_gene: TRBD1
j_gene: TRBJ1-4
CDR3aa: CASSLAGTGDEKLFF
CDR3nt: TGTGCCAGCAGCTTGGCGGGGACAGGGGATGAAAAACTGTTTTTT

v_gene: TRBV18
abundance: once
d_gene: -
j_gene: TRBJ2-7
CDR3aa: CASSPRNEQYF
CDR3nt: TGTGCCAGCTCACCACGTAACGAGCAGTACTTC

v_gene: TRBV7-9
abundance: -
d_gene: TRBD2
j_gene: TRBJ2-5
CDR3aa: CASSLGLAEQETQYF
CDR3nt: TGTGCCAGCAGCCTGGGACTAGCGGAACAAGAGACCCAGTACTTC

v_gene: TRBV18
abundance: -
d_gene: -
j_gene: TRBJ2-1
CDR3aa: CASSPVAEPYNEQFF
CDR3nt: TGTGCCAGCTCACCGGTTGCGGAGCCATACAATGAGCAGTTCTTC

v_gene: TRBV10-3
abundance: -
d_gene: -
j_gene: TRBJ1-1
CDR3aa: CAINRDEGRYTEAFF
CDR3nt: TGTGCCATCAATAGGGACGAAGGGAGGTACACTGAAGCTTTCTTT

v_gene: TRBV5-1
abundance: -
d_gene: TRBD1
j_gene: TRBJ2-7
CDR3aa: CASSLAPDRPSYEQYF
CDR3nt: TGCGCCAGCAGCTTGGCCCCGGACAGGCCGTCCTACGAGCAGTACTTC

v_gene: TRBV30
abundance: -
d_gene: TRBD2
j_gene: TRBJ2-1
CDR3aa: CASTSGRAQVYNEQFF
CDR3nt: TGTGCCTCCACTAGCGGGAGGGCCCAGGTTTACAATGAGCAGTTCTTC

v_gene: TRBV6-1
abundance: -
d_gene: -
j_gene: TRBJ1-5
CDR3aa: CASSESSGYNQPQHF
CDR3nt: TGTGCCAGCAGTGAAAGCTCAGGATATAATCAGCCCCAGCATTTT

v_gene: TRBV19
abundance: -
d_gene: -
j_gene: TRBJ1-1
CDR3aa: CASSVQGGVNTEAFF
CDR3nt: TGTGCCAGTAGTGTCCAGGGAGGGGTGAACACTGAAGCTTTCTTT

v_gene: TRBV5-4
abundance: -
d_gene: TRBD1
j_gene: TRBJ1-2
CDR3aa: CASSLGGQGDYGYTF
CDR3nt: TGTGCCAGCAGCTTGGGCGGACAGGGAGACTATGGCTACACCTTC

v_gene: TRBV9
abundance: -
d_gene: TRBD2
j_gene: TRBJ2-1
CDR3aa: CASSTSIAGGSYNEQFF
CDR3nt: TGTGCCAGCAGCACAAGTATAGCGGGAGGGTCCTACAATGAGCAGTTCTTC

v_gene: TRBV28
abundance: once
d_gene: TRBD1
j_gene: TRBJ1-4
CDR3aa: CASNGQGAGGEKLFF
CDR3nt: TGTGCCAGCAATGGACAGGGGGCGGGGGGTGAAAAACTGTTTTTT

v_gene: TRBV6-1
abundance: -
d_gene: -
j_gene: TRBJ2-3
CDR3aa: CASYSGTSTDTQYF
CDR3nt: TGTGCCAGCTATTCCGGGACTAGCACAGATACGCAGTATTTT

v_gene: TRBV5-6
abundance: -
d_gene: TRBD2
j_gene: TRBJ2-3
CDR3aa: CASSRAGAGTDTQYF
CDR3nt: TGTGCCAGCAGCAGAGCGGGGGCGGGCACAGATACGCAGTATTTT

v_gene: TRBV7-2
abundance: -
d_gene: TRBD2
j_gene: TRBJ2-3
CDR3aa: CASSNAGGEWNTQYF
CDR3nt: TGTGCCAGCAGCAACGCGGGAGGGGAGTGGAATACGCAGTATTTT

v_gene: TRBV5-4
abundance: -
d_gene: TRBD2
j_gene: TRBJ2-3
CDR3aa: CASSLSPGLAGGVDTQYF
CDR3nt: TGTGCCAGCAGCTTATCCCCGGGACTAGCGGGGGGGGTTGATACGCAGTATTTT

v_gene: TRBV12-5
abundance: -
d_gene: -
j_gene: TRBJ1-3
CDR3aa: CASGLVAPPNTIYF
CDR3nt: TGTGCTAGTGGTTTGGTAGCCCCACCTAACACCATATATTTT

v_gene: TRBV28
abundance: -
d_gene: -
j_gene: TRBJ2-7
CDR3aa: CASSPGVMLVISYEQYF
CDR3nt: TGTGCCAGCAGTCCCGGGGTCATGCTAGTCATCTCCTACGAGCAGTACTTC